This is a list of T cell receptor beta chains from one sample in a study of HIV-infected children after antiretroviral therapy interruption. Each CDR3 protein gets one entry after TCRdb re-called the 3' RACE reads with MiXCR. The sample shows about 89,000 distinct CDR3 sequences, around 6.9% of them seen only once. Specimen: CD45RA+ CD4+ T cells from PBMCs, pooled from several time points, collected from a donor given antiretroviral therapy, either interrupted or continuous. Receptors were obtained from a pool of human donors with HIV. Each CDR3 is given with its conserved first and last residue. Each record gives: CDR3 length, V gene, CDR3 protein.

length: 15
V: TRBV7-3
CDR3: CASSPTGTGANEQFF

length: 15
V: TRBV2
CDR3: CASSADRGINSPLHF

length: 13
V: TRBV6-5
CDR3: CASSRVSKNIQYF

length: 15
V: TRBV7-9
CDR3: CASSKEGTSSYEQYF

length: 14
V: TRBV19
CDR3: CASSQGVRNTEAFF

length: 10
V: TRBV5-1
CDR3: CASSGDTQYF

length: 18
V: TRBV5-1
CDR3: CASSSSGLAGSSYNEQFF

length: 15
V: TRBV5-8
CDR3: CASSTHTGGIYEQYF

length: 13
V: TRBV7-6
CDR3: CASSSDGTWGYTF

length: 13
V: TRBV20-1
CDR3: CSARDPYQETQYF

length: 15
V: TRBV10-3
CDR3: CAISPGQTYNQPQHF

length: 14
V: TRBV12-5
CDR3: CASGLVIQNTEAFF

length: 15
V: TRBV6-5
CDR3: CASSLGLAATGELFF

length: 14
V: TRBV6-5
CDR3: CASKDGEVGSPLHF

length: 14
V: TRBV5-8
CDR3: CASSDGSFAYGYTF

length: 12
V: TRBV10-3
CDR3: CAISSTGEGYTF

length: 17
V: TRBV20-1
CDR3: CSARDPSSGSVSDTQYF

length: 13
V: TRBV7-2
CDR3: CASSSDRDNEQFF

length: 11
V: TRBV19
CDR3: CASSQGGTQFF

length: 15
V: TRBV24-1
CDR3: CATSPGSPGTYEQYF

length: 13
V: TRBV14
CDR3: CASSRGNNEKLFF

length: 18
V: TRBV5-1
CDR3: CASSFLPNRGTGANVLTF

length: 17
V: TRBV29-1
CDR3: CSVEDRPGTGAPAGYTF

length: 15
V: TRBV5-6
CDR3: CASSSYGQTGNTIYF

length: 14
V: TRBV11-2
CDR3: CASSMAGAYNEQFF

length: 15
V: TRBV3-1
CDR3: CASSLWGAGANVLTF

length: 15
V: TRBV6-5
CDR3: CASSELNPTNSPLHF

length: 17
V: TRBV28
CDR3: CASSSEKGRGFGNEQYF

length: 14
V: TRBV5-1
CDR3: CASSSSSGANVLTF

length: 13
V: TRBV12-3/TRBV12-4
CDR3: CASSLARDNEQYF

length: 18
V: TRBV3-1
CDR3: CASSQERRRNSGANVLTF

length: 14
V: TRBV5-1
CDR3: CASSWDRNTGELFF

length: 12
V: TRBV21-1
CDR3: CASSKWQNEQFF

length: 13
V: TRBV6-5
CDR3: CASSGTGGTEAFF

length: 17
V: TRBV27
CDR3: CASSYRTLNTPRNEQFF

length: 15
V: TRBV9
CDR3: CASSVKWDSPYEQYF

length: 14
V: TRBV6-6
CDR3: CASKLVHDNTEAFF

length: 18
V: TRBV5-1
CDR3: CASSDPMIDRGNTGELFF

length: 16
V: TRBV7-6
CDR3: CASSLRGGDLPYEQYF

length: 14
V: TRBV20-1
CDR3: CSARGERGDSPLHF

length: 15
V: TRBV19
CDR3: CASRLAQGRNQPQHF

length: 13
V: TRBV11-3
CDR3: CASSLVYGGEQYF

length: 13
V: TRBV6-5
CDR3: CASRRGVTDTQYF

length: 15
V: TRBV15
CDR3: CATRVGQAHNSPLHF

length: 14
V: TRBV2
CDR3: CASSLDSLNQPQHF

length: 13
V: TRBV27
CDR3: CASSPHKSLGYTF

length: 15
V: TRBV5-1
CDR3: CASSSQTRRTDTQYF

length: 16
V: TRBV20-1
CDR3: CSAREVAGVSYNEQFF

length: 14
V: TRBV5-1
CDR3: CASSLVLASYEQYF

length: 13
V: TRBV2
CDR3: CASRDRANTEAFF

length: 15
V: TRBV5-1
CDR3: CASSFDRGGTGELFF

length: 16
V: TRBV27
CDR3: CASSLLASGYQETQYF

length: 15
V: TRBV3-1
CDR3: CASSQAGSSYNEQFF

length: 14
V: TRBV28
CDR3: CASSLPGQRYEQYF

length: 12
V: TRBV10-3
CDR3: CAISEGTGELFF

length: 16
V: TRBV7-2
CDR3: CASRAPGLTNTGELFF

length: 18
V: TRBV5-4
CDR3: CASSLVPGGGSEDTEAFF

length: 16
V: TRBV28
CDR3: CASSEPSGRALETQYF

length: 15
V: TRBV7-9
CDR3: CASSPRDREVVEQFF

length: 18
V: TRBV6-5
CDR3: CASSSRLAGGHGTGELFF